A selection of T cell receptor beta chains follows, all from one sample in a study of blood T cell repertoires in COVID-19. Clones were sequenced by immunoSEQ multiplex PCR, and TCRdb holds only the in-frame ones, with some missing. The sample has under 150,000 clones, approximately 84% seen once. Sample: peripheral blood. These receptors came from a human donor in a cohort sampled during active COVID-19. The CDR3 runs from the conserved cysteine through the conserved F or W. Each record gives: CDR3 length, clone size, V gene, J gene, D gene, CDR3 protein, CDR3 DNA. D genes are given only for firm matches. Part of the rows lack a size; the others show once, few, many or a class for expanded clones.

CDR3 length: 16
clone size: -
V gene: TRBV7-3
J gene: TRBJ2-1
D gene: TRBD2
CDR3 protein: CASSPGLAGSYNEQFF
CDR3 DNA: TGTGCCAGCAGCCCTGGACTAGCGGGCTCCTACAATGAGCAGTTCTTC

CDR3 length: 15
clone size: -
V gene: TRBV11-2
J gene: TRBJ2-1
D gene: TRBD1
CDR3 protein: CASSLQGVLFDEQFF
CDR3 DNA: TGTGCCAGCAGCCTCCAGGGGGTTCTGTTCGATGAGCAGTTCTTC

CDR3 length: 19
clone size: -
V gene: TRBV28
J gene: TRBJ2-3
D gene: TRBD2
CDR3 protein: CARRGLTGAGGASTDTQYF
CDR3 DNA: TGTGCCCGCCGCGGACTGACGGGGGCGGGGGGCGCTAGCACAGATACGCAGTATTTT

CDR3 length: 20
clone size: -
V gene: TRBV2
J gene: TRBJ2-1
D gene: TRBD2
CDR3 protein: CASSERTSGGARGSYNEQFF
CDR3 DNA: TGTGCCAGCAGTGAAAGGACTAGCGGGGGGGCCCGGGGGTCCTACAATGAGCAGTTCTTC

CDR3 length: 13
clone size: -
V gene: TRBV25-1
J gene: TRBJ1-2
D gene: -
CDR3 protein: CASSAGRHYGYTF
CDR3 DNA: TGTGCCAGCAGTGCGGGGAGGCACTATGGCTACACCTTC

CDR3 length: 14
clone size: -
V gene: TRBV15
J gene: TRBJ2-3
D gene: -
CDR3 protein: CATSRGGGTDTQYF
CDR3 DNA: TGTGCCACCAGCAGAGGGGGGGGCACAGATACGCAGTATTTT

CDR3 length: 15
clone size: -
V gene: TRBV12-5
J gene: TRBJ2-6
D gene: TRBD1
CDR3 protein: CASGRDSSGANVLTF
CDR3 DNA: TGTGCTAGTGGCCGGGACAGCTCTGGGGCCAACGTCCTGACTTTC

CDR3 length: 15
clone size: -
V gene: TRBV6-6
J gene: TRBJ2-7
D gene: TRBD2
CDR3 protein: CASSYGRGGSNEQYF
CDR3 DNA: TGTGCCAGCAGTTATGGACGGGGGGGCTCCAACGAGCAGTACTTC

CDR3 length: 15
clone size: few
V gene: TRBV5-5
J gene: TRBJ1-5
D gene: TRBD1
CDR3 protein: CASSFRTGSNQPQHF
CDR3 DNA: TGTGCCAGCAGTTTCCGGACAGGAAGCAATCAGCCCCAGCATTTT

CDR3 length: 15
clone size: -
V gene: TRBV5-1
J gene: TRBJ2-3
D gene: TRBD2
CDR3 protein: CASRQTSGLTDTQYF
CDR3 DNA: TGCGCCAGCAGACAAACTAGCGGGTTAACAGATACGCAGTATTTT

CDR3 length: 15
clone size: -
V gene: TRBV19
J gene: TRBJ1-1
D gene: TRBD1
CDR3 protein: CASRQPGQGNTEAFF
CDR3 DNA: TGTGCCAGTAGACAGCCGGGACAGGGGAACACTGAAGCTTTCTTT

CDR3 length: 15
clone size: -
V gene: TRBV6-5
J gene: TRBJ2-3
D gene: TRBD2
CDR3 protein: CASSPSGASTDTQYF
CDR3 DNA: TGTGCCAGCAGTCCTAGCGGGGCTAGCACAGATACGCAGTATTTT

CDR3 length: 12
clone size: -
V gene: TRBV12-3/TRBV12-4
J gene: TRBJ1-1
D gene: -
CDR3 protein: CASSTGSTEAFF
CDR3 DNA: TGTGCCAGCAGCACAGGGTCCACTGAAGCTTTCTTT

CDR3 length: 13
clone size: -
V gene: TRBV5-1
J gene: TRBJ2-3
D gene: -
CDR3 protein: CASSLAGTDTQYF
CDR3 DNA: TGCGCCAGCAGCTTGGCTGGCACAGATACGCAGTATTTT